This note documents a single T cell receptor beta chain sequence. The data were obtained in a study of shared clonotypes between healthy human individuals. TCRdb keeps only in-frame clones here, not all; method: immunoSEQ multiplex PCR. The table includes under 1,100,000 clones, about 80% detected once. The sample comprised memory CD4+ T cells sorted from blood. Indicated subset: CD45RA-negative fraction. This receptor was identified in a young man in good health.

CDR3: CASSKSTDTQYF. The CDR3 DNA reads as TGTGCCAGCAGCAAAAGCACAGATACGCAGTATTTT. The chain carries TRBV9 and TRBJ2-3; D remains ambiguous. V was pared by 4 bases and J by 0 bases, with 3 bases between. This CDR3 is built from 12 residues. Per germline, CDR1 SGDLS and CDR2 YYNGEE.